Below, 26 T cell receptor beta chains from the same sample are listed, as sequenced in a study of blood T cell repertoires in COVID-19 (dated by TCRdb to 2019 to 2021). To prepare the library, the immunoSEQ multiplex PCR assay was applied. This immuneACCESS table, as held by TCRdb, lists in-frame sequences with V and J called but not all clones. Of the missing ones, under half trace to an unresolved V gene in checked studies; the others have no known cause. Present in this sample are 200,000 to 300,000 clones, roughly four fifths of which were seen just once. About 9.5% of the sample rests with the top ten. Sequenced input: peripheral blood. The receptors were sampled from a woman aged 80 or older with acute or convalescent COVID-19.

The chain uses TRBV29-1 and TRBJ1-2, with a weak D call TRBD1 (6 bases). V shed 7 bases and J shed 1 base, with 13 bases lying between them. CDR3 size: 13 residues. CDR1 and CDR2 (germline): SQVTM, ANQGSEA. The CDR3 DNA follows: TGCAGCGCCCACAAGGACAGTAACTATGGCTACACCTTC. This sequence encodes CSAHKDSNYGYTF. Full variable domain (outside the CDR3, taken from reference TRBV29-1 and TRBJ1-2): SAVISQKPSRDICQRGTSLTIQCQVDSQVTMMFWYRQQPGQSLTLIATANQGSEATYESGFVIDKFPISRPNLTFSTLTVSNMSPEDSSIYLCSAHKDSNYGYTFGSGTRLTVV.

This chain uses TRBV2 with TRBJ1-5; D not resolved. Germline V lookup: CDR1 SNHLY, CDR2 FYNNEI. The CDR3 is 16 residues long. Trimming took off 4 bases at V and 0 bases at J, with 13 bases between the two ends. CDR3 region: CASSGGSLSSNQPQHF. The CDR3, as DNA: TGTGCCAGCAGTGGCGGGAGTCTCAGTAGCAATCAGCCCCAGCATTTT.

The chain couples TRBV19 to TRBJ1-2; D perhaps matches TRBD1 (5 bases). V lost 3 bases and J lost 6, with 8 bases in between. CDR3 size: 12 residues. Germline V gene lookup returns CDR1 LNHDA and CDR2 SQIVND (reference sequence). CDR3 amino acids: CASSMTEHGYTF. The CDR3 nucleotides are TGTGCCAGTAGTATGACAGAACATGGCTACACCTTC.

The chain couples TRBV18 to TRBJ2-1; D gene uncertain. Germline V gene sequence: CDR1 KGHSH, CDR2 LQKENI. The CDR3 has 13 residues. V was pared by 6 bases and J by 4 bases, with 10 bases between. The CDR3 DNA follows: TGTGCCAGCTCCTCAGAAGTGTACAATGAGCAGTTCTTC. Translating it yields CASSSEVYNEQFF.

CDR3 sequence reads: CASSVWRGKLFF. The CDR3 DNA reads as TGTGCCAGCAGTGTATGGCGGGGAAAACTGTTTTTT. The chain employs TRBV2 and TRBJ1-4, with D unclear. In germline, CDR1 is SNHLY, CDR2 FYNNEI. The CDR3 contains 12 residues. V was clipped by 4 bases and J by 10 bases, with 10 bases between them.

The rearrangement joins TRBV2 to TRBJ2-3; TRBD2 agrees at 14 bases. The CDR3 runs 16 residues. Germline-derived CDR1 and CDR2 are SNHLY and FYNNEI. J gave up 5 bases and V 6 bases, and 7 bases lay outside the gene matches. Here the CDR3 DNA reads TGTGCCAGCAGCCGCCGACTAGCGGGGGGGGGAGATACGCAGTATTTT. Translating it yields CASSRRLAGGGDTQYF.

V usage is TRBV11-3 and J usage is TRBJ1-4; D uncertain. V shed 5 bases and J shed 8 bases, with 15 bases lying between them. The CDR3 extends over 14 amino acids. CDR1 and CDR2 (germline): SGHNT, YENEEA. CDR3 protein: CASSPLGWEEKLFF. The CDR3 DNA sequence: TGTGCCAGCAGCCCTCTTGGATGGGAGGAAAAACTGTTTTTT. Filled out from reference TRBV11-3 and TRBJ1-4, the complete variable domain reads EAGVVQSPRYKIIEKKQPVAFWCNPISGHNTLYWYLQNLGQGPELLIRYENEEAVDDSQLPKDRFSAERLKGVDSTLKIQPAELGDSAVYLCASSPLGWEEKLFFGSGTQLSVL.

V is TRBV6-5 and J is TRBJ1-2; possible D gene TRBD1, 5 bases. V was trimmed by 7 bases and J by 1 base, leaving 16 bases between them. The CDR3 covers 15 residues. CDR1 is MNHEY, CDR2 SVGAGI, per germline. CDR3 sequence: CASTRSGGFNYGYTF. CDR3 sequence (DNA): TGTGCCAGCACGCGGTCCGGGGGGTTTAACTATGGCTACACCTTC.

By sample share, this clone is hyperexpanded. This chain uses TRBV4-1 with TRBJ1-4; no definite D call. The germline CDR1 and CDR2 sequences are MGHRA and YSYEKL. The CDR3 has 18 residues. V was pared by 7 bases and J by 0 bases, with 21 bases between. The CDR3: CASKAGSAGSATNEKLFF. The DNA of the CDR3 is TGCGCCAGCAAAGCTGGTTCAGCAGGTTCCGCAACTAATGAAAAACTGTTTTTT.

The chain recombines TRBV3-1 (or the pseudogene TRBV3-2) with TRBJ2-5; no clear D. Trimming stripped 4 bases from V and 0 bases from J, with 9 bases between. Germline V gives CDR1 LGHDT, CDR2 YNNKEL (reference sequence). This CDR3 is built from 14 residues. The CDR3 DNA reads as TGTGCCAGCAGCCCAAACCGGGACCAAGAGACCCAGTACTTC. The encoded protein is CASSPNRDQETQYF.

This clone was seen a single time. The chain links TRBV5-1 to TRBJ1-1; D might be TRBD1 (6 bases). V was cut by 3 bases and J by 5 bases, with 17 bases left in between. In germline, CDR1 is SGHRS, CDR2 YFSETQ. CDR3 length equals 15 residues. As DNA, the CDR3 is TGCGCCAGCAGCTACCTACAGGGAGTATATACTGAAGCTTTCTTT. Protein: CASSYLQGVYTEAFF.

The chain recombines TRBV12-5 with TRBJ1-1; D is unclear. The CDR3 consists of 15 residues. The V gene's germline CDR1 is LGHNT and CDR2 FRNRAP. Trimming removed 7 bases from V and 2 bases from J, with 17 bases in between. DNA for the CDR3: TGTGCTAGTGAGTCCGGTCTGACTGGAAACACTGAAGCTTTCTTT. It specifies CASESGLTGNTEAFF. Looking up the rest from reference TRBV12-5 and TRBJ1-1 gives the full variable domain: DARVTQTPRHKVTEMGQEVTMRCQPILGHNTVFWYRQTMMQGLELLAYFRNRAPLDDSGMPKDRFSAEMPDATLATLKIQPSEPRDSAVYFCASESGLTGNTEAFFGQGTRLTVV.

Regarding this clone: Germline and junction disagree at one end, which may indicate a read error. This sequence joins TRBV6-4 and TRBJ2-1; TRBD2 matches 8 bases. This CDR3 has 14 residues. Germline values: CDR1 MRHNA, CDR2 SNTAGT. The CDR3 region is CASTGTSNVDEQFF. Here the CDR3 DNA reads TGTGCGAGCACCGGGACTAGTAACGTCGATGAGCAGTTCTTC.

The J gene is TRBJ1-2, the V gene TRBV2; 10 nucleotides line up with TRBD1. The CDR3 spans 13 residues. J was trimmed by 6 bases and V by 6 bases; bases with no gene match: 4. In germline, CDR1 is SNHLY, CDR2 FYNNEI. The CDR3 nucleotides are TGTGCCAGCAGGACAGGGGGCCTCGATGGCTACACCTTC. Protein sequence: CASRTGGLDGYTF. The whole variable domain, filled in from reference TRBV2 and TRBJ1-2, reads EPEVTQTPSHQVTQMGQEVILRCVPISNHLYFYWYRQILGQKVEFLVSFYNNEISEKSEIFDDQFSVERPDGSNFTLKIRSTKLEDSAMYFCASRTGGLDGYTFGSGTRLTVV.

The chain has TRBV18 and TRBJ2-7, with D possibly matching TRBD1 (6 bases). Germline CDR1 reads KGHSH; CDR2 reads LQKENI. V gave up 0 bases and J gave up 0 bases, with 12 bases separating them. The CDR3 has 16 residues. CDR3 in DNA: TGTGCCAGCTCACCACCGTTGGGACACCCCTCCTACGAGCAGTACTTC. It codes for CASSPPLGHPSYEQYF.

This clone was detected only once. The chain joins TRBV10-2 to TRBJ2-7; D is unresolved. V was pared by 4 bases and J by 1 base, with 2 bases between. CDR3 length equals 11 residues. CDR1 is WSHSY, CDR2 SAAADI, per germline. The CDR3 protein is CASSASYEQYF. CDR3 in DNA: TGCGCCAGCAGTGCGTCCTACGAGCAGTACTTC.

A few counts support this clone. This rearrangement joins TRBV5-6 to TRBJ2-1, with TRBD2 matching over 8 bases. Germline V gene lookup returns CDR1 SGHDT and CDR2 YYEEEE. Trimming cost V 10 bases and J 8 bases; bases outside gene matches: 14. The CDR3 is 14 residues long. The CDR3: CALGVAGPTDEQFF. As DNA, the CDR3 is TGTGCCCTAGGGGTAGCGGGGCCAACGGATGAGCAGTTCTTC.

This chain uses TRBV4-1 with TRBJ2-5, with TRBD2 matching over 8 bases. V trimming: 3 bases; J trimming: 6 bases; junction bases outside the gene matches: 15. CDR3 length: 17 amino acids. In germline, CDR1 is MGHRA, CDR2 YSYEKL. The CDR3 reads CASSHLTTRGGGQTQYF. The CDR3 DNA reads as TGCGCCAGCAGCCACCTGACCACTCGGGGGGGCGGTCAGACCCAGTACTTC.

This clone turned up a few times. The chain links TRBV2 to TRBJ1-6, with a tentative D call TRBD1 (5 bases). Trimming pared 2 bases from V and 7 bases from J, leaving 21 bases between. CDR3 length equals 18 residues. Germline lookup yields CDR1 SNHLY and CDR2 FYNNEI. The CDR3, as DNA: TGTGCCAGCAGTGAATTCGGTAGGGGACTCATGGGGAATTCACCCCTCCACTTT. Protein product: CASSEFGRGLMGNSPLHF.

The chain employs TRBV6-5 and TRBJ1-5, with D possibly TRBD1 on 6 matching bases. Trimming pared 7 bases from V and 7 bases from J, leaving 17 bases between. Per the germline V gene, CDR1 is MNHEY and CDR2 is SVGAGI. This CDR3 region has 14 residues. Written as DNA, the CDR3 is TGTGCCAGCACCCCCACAGGGCTCGGCCAGCCCCAGCATTTT. Translating gives CASTPTGLGQPQHF.

The rearrangement links TRBV5-1 to TRBJ2-1; D is possibly TRBD1 (5 bases). CDR3 size: 14 residues. Looked up from germline, CDR1 is SGHRS and CDR2 is YFSETQ. V dropped 0 bases and J dropped 8 bases, with 12 bases sitting between them. CDR3 region: CASSLEGPPHEQFF. The DNA for the CDR3 is TGCGCCAGCAGCTTGGAGGGGCCCCCCCATGAGCAGTTCTTC.

The chain recombines TRBV2 with TRBJ1-6; the D gene is possibly TRBD1 (5 bases). The germline gives CDR1 SNHLY, CDR2 FYNNEI. Trimming took 1 base from V and 5 from J, leaving 9 bases between them. There are 15 residues in the CDR3. CDR3 bases: TGTGCCAGCAGTGAAGGTCAGGGTAATAATTCACCCCTCCACTTT. It specifies CASSEGQGNNSPLHF.

This chain uses TRBV19 with TRBJ1-1; unclear D gene. The germline V gene has CDR1 LNHDA and CDR2 SQIVND (reference sequence). CDR3 length equals 15 residues. The V and J ends lost 7 bases and 0 bases respectively, with 15 bases between them. CDR3 coding DNA: TGTGCCAGTACCTCGCGAGAGGGCATGAACACTGAAGCTTTCTTT. Translated: CASTSREGMNTEAFF.

This chain uses TRBV9 with TRBJ2-3, with 12 positions matching TRBD2. The germline V gene encodes CDR1 SGDLS and CDR2 YYNGEE. Trimming at V came to 4 bases and at J to 0 bases, leaving 6 bases not matched to a gene. The CDR3 loop spans 17 amino acids. CDR3 in DNA: TGTGCCAGCAGCCCCGGACTAGCGGGGTCCAGCACAGATACGCAGTATTTT. Translated: CASSPGLAGSSTDTQYF.

The chain has TRBV18 and TRBJ1-6; TRBD1 matches 7 bases. Germline V gives CDR1 KGHSH, CDR2 LQKENI. Losses at the gene ends were 3 bases for V and 13 bases for J; bases not matched to a gene: 9. The CDR3 spans 14 residues. DNA of the CDR3: TGTGCCAGCTCACCGGACAGGTCAAGCAGCCCCCTCCACTTT. Translating it yields CASSPDRSSSPLHF.

The CDR3: CASSLERLGARTQYF. For the CDR3, the DNA is TGTGCCAGCAGCTTAGAGCGGTTGGGGGCCCGGACCCAGTACTTC. The chain combines TRBV7-2 with TRBJ2-5; D is possibly TRBD1 (6 bases). Germline loops: CDR1 SGHTA, CDR2 FQGNSA. V lost 1 base, J lost 7 bases, and 16 bases lay in between. The CDR3 is made up of 15 amino acids.